Listed below are T cell receptor beta chains from one sample, sequenced in a study of beta chain features in type 1 diabetes. Sequencing used immunoSEQ multiplex PCR; TCRdb keeps in-frame clones, though not all of them. Altogether hundreds of thousands of clones are present, about a tenth being singletons, with the ten largest covering around 1%. Input material: central memory CD4+ T cells from blood. The receptors derive from a man aged 30-40 years with type 1 diabetes. Both conserved end residues are part of each CDR3. Fields, in order: D gene, V gene, J gene, clone size, CDR3 protein, CDR3 DNA. A D gene is named only where the DNA matches it firmly. A row's size may be missing; if present it is once, few, many or a size class.

D: NA
V: TRBV7-9
J: TRBJ2-2
size: NA
CDR3: CASSLPPGELFF
DNA: TGTGCCAGCAGCCTCCCACCCGGGGAGCTGTTTTTT

D: NA
V: TRBV5-8
J: TRBJ1-1
size: many
CDR3: CASSSDGRDRRAFF
DNA: TGTGCCAGCAGCTCAGATGGGAGGGATCGACGAGCTTTCTTT

D: TRBD1
V: TRBV29-1
J: TRBJ2-3
size: few
CDR3: CSVGGQGGPGRTDTQYF
DNA: TGCAGCGTTGGTGGACAGGGGGGACCCGGACGCACAGATACGCAGTATTTT

D: TRBD1
V: TRBV11-2
J: TRBJ2-7
size: few
CDR3: CASSLRGQGEQYF
DNA: TGTGCCAGCAGCCTCCGGGGACAGGGCGAGCAGTACTTC

D: NA
V: TRBV6-1
J: TRBJ2-5
size: few
CDR3: CASRNLETQYF
DNA: TGTGCCAGCAGAAATTTGGAGACCCAGTACTTC

D: NA
V: TRBV6-6
J: TRBJ1-2
size: NA
CDR3: CASSYSRSGYGYTF
DNA: TGTGCCAGCAGTTACTCGAGATCCGGCTATGGCTACACCTTC

D: NA
V: TRBV4-1
J: TRBJ1-2
size: NA
CDR3: CASSQDQAGFYGYTF
DNA: TGCGCCAGCAGCCAAGATCAAGCAGGTTTCTATGGCTACACCTTC

D: TRBD2
V: TRBV7-2
J: TRBJ2-1
size: NA
CDR3: CASSPKVRLAMNNEQFF
DNA: TGTGCCAGCAGCCCTAAAGTCCGACTAGCGATGAACAATGAGCAGTTCTTC

D: TRBD1
V: TRBV7-2
J: TRBJ2-2
size: NA
CDR3: CASSFQGADTGELFF
DNA: TGTGCCAGCAGCTTCCAGGGGGCCGACACCGGGGAGCTGTTTTTT

D: NA
V: TRBV21-1
J: TRBJ1-5
size: NA
CDR3: CASRQAQKPQHF
DNA: TGTGCCAGCCGACAAGCCCAGAAGCCCCAGCATTTT

D: NA
V: TRBV6-5
J: TRBJ2-4
size: NA
CDR3: CASSYSERGIQYF
DNA: TGTGCCAGCAGTTACTCGGAAAGGGGCATTCAGTACTTC

D: TRBD1
V: TRBV6-6
J: TRBJ1-2
size: few
CDR3: CASREGTGGYYGYTF
DNA: TGTGCCAGCAGAGAAGGGACAGGGGGCTACTATGGCTACACCTTC

D: NA
V: TRBV29-1
J: TRBJ2-6
size: many
CDR3: CSVLTKGGTGANVLTF
DNA: TGCAGCGTTCTGACGAAGGGGGGAACTGGGGCCAACGTCCTGACTTTC

D: NA
V: TRBV29-1
J: TRBJ1-4
size: NA
CDR3: CSVSTDSGWEKLFF
DNA: TGCAGCGTATCGACAGACTCCGGTTGGGAAAAACTGTTTTTT

D: NA
V: TRBV2
J: TRBJ1-4
size: NA
CDR3: CASTRGNSGNEKLFF
DNA: TGTGCCAGCACACGGGGTAATTCCGGTAATGAAAAACTGTTTTTT

D: NA
V: TRBV19
J: TRBJ2-3
size: many
CDR3: CASTPREGTDTQYF
DNA: TGTGCCAGTACCCCGCGGGAAGGCACAGATACGCAGTATTTT

D: NA
V: TRBV15
J: TRBJ2-7
size: NA
CDR3: CATSRTPGEQYF
DNA: TGTGCCACCAGCAGAACCCCTGGCGAGCAGTACTTC

D: NA
V: TRBV25-1
J: TRBJ1-2
size: NA
CDR3: CASSESRGYGYTF
DNA: TGTGCCAGCAGTGAATCGAGGGGCTATGGCTACACCTTC

D: TRBD1
V: TRBV7-2
J: TRBJ2-7
size: NA
CDR3: CASSFSGTDSYEQYF
DNA: TGTGCCAGCAGCTTTTCCGGGACAGACTCCTACGAGCAGTACTTC

D: NA
V: TRBV18
J: TRBJ1-1
size: few
CDR3: CASSKGQLSTEAFF
DNA: TGTGCCAGCTCAAAAGGACAGCTGAGCACTGAAGCTTTCTTT

D: TRBD1
V: TRBV9
J: TRBJ2-5
size: NA
CDR3: CASSVAGQGSFLRETQYF
DNA: TGTGCCAGCAGCGTAGCCGGACAGGGCTCATTTCTCCGAGAGACCCAGTACTTC

D: NA
V: TRBV7-2
J: TRBJ1-5
size: NA
CDR3: CASSSEGGQPQHF
DNA: TGTGCCAGCAGCTCCGAAGGAGGTCAGCCCCAGCATTTT

D: NA
V: TRBV7-7
J: TRBJ1-1
size: once
CDR3: CASSARTDTEAFF
DNA: TGTGCCAGCAGCGCAAGGACCGACACTGAAGCTTTCTTT

D: TRBD1
V: TRBV2
J: TRBJ1-5
size: NA
CDR3: CASGPTGENQPQHF
DNA: TGTGCCAGCGGCCCAACAGGGGAAAATCAGCCCCAGCATTTT

D: TRBD1
V: TRBV11-2
J: TRBJ2-5
size: few
CDR3: CASSPSDRGETQYF
DNA: TGTGCCAGCAGCCCGAGTGACAGGGGAGAGACCCAGTACTTC

D: TRBD1
V: TRBV7-2
J: TRBJ2-1
size: few
CDR3: CASSWDRNYNEQFF
DNA: TGTGCCAGCAGCTGGGACAGGAACTACAATGAGCAGTTCTTC

D: NA
V: TRBV25-1
J: TRBJ1-2
size: NA
CDR3: CASRTNLGGGMNYGYTF
DNA: TGTGCCAGCAGAACAAATCTCGGGGGGGGCATGAACTATGGCTACACCTTC

D: TRBD2
V: TRBV2
J: TRBJ2-1
size: few
CDR3: CASSASLAGAPGVFF
DNA: TGTGCCAGCAGTGCCTCACTAGCGGGGGCCCCCGGGGTGTTCTTC

D: TRBD2
V: TRBV5-4
J: TRBJ2-5
size: few
CDR3: CASSSGLSGGQETQYF
DNA: TGTGCCAGCAGCAGCGGACTAAGCGGGGGGCAAGAGACCCAGTACTTC

D: TRBD1
V: TRBV6-5
J: TRBJ1-1
size: few
CDR3: CASSSLQGAVGEAFF
DNA: TGTGCCAGCAGTTCCCTACAGGGGGCTGTGGGTGAAGCTTTCTTT

D: NA
V: TRBV5-1
J: TRBJ1-2
size: once
CDR3: CASSEDSAYGYTF
DNA: TGCGCCAGCAGCGAGGACAGCGCCTATGGCTACACCTTC

D: TRBD2
V: TRBV27
J: TRBJ2-1
size: NA
CDR3: CASSLRGGYNEQFF
DNA: TGTGCCAGCTCCTTGCGGGGGGGGTACAATGAGCAGTTCTTC